These 18 T cell receptor beta chains originate from one sample sequenced in a study of blood T cell repertoires in COVID-19. Produced via immunoSEQ multiplex PCR; TCRdb's table is partial and in-frame only. The table lists approximately 260,000 clones, around 87% of them singletons, with 2% to 2.5% in the top ten. Sequenced: peripheral blood. The origin of the receptors is a woman aged 60-75 years with COVID-19, enrolled during active disease.

V gene TRBV18 combines with J gene TRBJ2-7, with unresolved D. Germline lookup yields CDR1 KGHSH and CDR2 LQKENI. The V gene lost 1 base and the J gene lost 2 bases, with 6 bases spanning the gap. The length of the CDR3 is 13 residues. The CDR3 protein is CASSPQTTYEQYF. In DNA, the CDR3 is TGTGCCAGCTCACCACAGACAACCTACGAGCAGTACTTC.

In regard to this clone: An end of the junction does not agree with germline; a read error may underlie this. The CDR3 sequence: CASSYIGQKVNLVF. Here the CDR3 DNA reads TGTGCCAGCAGCTACATAGGACAGAAAGTAAACTTAGTTTTT. The V gene is TRBV11-2, the J gene TRBJ1-4; tentatively, D is TRBD1 (6 bases). The CDR3 consists of 14 residues. Germline-derived CDR1 and CDR2 are SGHAT and FQNNGV.

This chain's CDR3 is CASSLAGGAGVSTEAFF. The CDR3 DNA reads TGTGCCAGCAGCTTGGCAGGGGGCGCGGGAGTGTCGACTGAAGCTTTCTTT. The chain recombines TRBV5-6 with TRBJ1-1; 8 bases fit TRBD1. The CDR3 is 17 residues long. With V trimmed by 0 bases and J by 5 bases, 12 bases remained unmatched. Germline CDR1 and CDR2: SGHDT and YYEEEE.

The chain recombines TRBV7-7 with TRBJ2-1; no definite D call. With 1 base removed from V and 10 bases from J, the gap between germline ends came to 11 bases. Germline V CDR1 and CDR2: SSHAT, FNYEAQ (reference sequence). The CDR3 length is 13 residues. The CDR3 sequence: CASSLGQANEQFF. The DNA of the CDR3 is TGTGCCAGCAGCTTAGGTCAGGCAAACGAGCAGTTCTTC. The variable domain in full, completed from reference TRBV7-7 and TRBJ2-1, reads GAGVSQSPRYKVTKRGQDVTLRCDPISSHATLYWYQQALGQGPEFLTYFNYEAQPDKSGLPSDRFSAERPEGSISTLTIQRTEQRDSAMYRCASSLGQANEQFFGPGTRLTVL.

The V gene is TRBV18, the J gene TRBJ1-2, with D unresolved. Trimming took 3 bases from V and 0 from J, leaving 11 bases between them. This CDR3 is 15 amino acids long. Germline V lookup: CDR1 KGHSH, CDR2 LQKENI. CDR3 sequence: CASSPPWAANYGYTF. The CDR3 bases are TGTGCCAGCTCACCCCCCTGGGCAGCTAACTATGGCTACACCTTC. The variable domain in full, with the rest retrieved from reference TRBV18 and TRBJ1-2, is NAGVMQNPRHLVRRRGQEARLRCSPMKGHSHVYWYRQLPEEGLKFMVYLQKENIIDESGMPKERFSAEFPKEGPSILRIQQVVRGDSAAYFCASSPPWAANYGYTFGSGTRLTVV.

This chain links TRBV5-1 with TRBJ1-2, with 11 bases fitting TRBD1. In germline, CDR1 is SGHRS, CDR2 YFSETQ. The CDR3 runs 14 residues. After removal of 5 bases from V and 4 bases from J, the junction contained 4 bases not matched to a gene. CDR3 protein: CASRSGTGGYGYTF. In DNA form, the CDR3 reads TGCGCCAGCAGGTCCGGGACAGGGGGCTATGGCTACACCTTC.

V is TRBV7-3 and J is TRBJ2-2; TRBD1 matches 7 bases. Germline V gene lookup returns CDR1 SGHTA and CDR2 FQGTGA. This CDR3 is built from 14 residues. V shed 5 bases and J 6 bases; nucleotides not matched to a gene: 6. The CDR3 here is CASSRGGQSGELFF. The CDR3 coding sequence is TGTGCCAGCAGCCGAGGGGGACAGTCCGGGGAGCTGTTTTTT.

The rearrangement uses TRBV6-1 and TRBJ2-5; the match to TRBD2 covers 13 bases. Germline lookup yields CDR1 MNHNS and CDR2 SASEGT. The trim removed 1 base at V and 1 base at J, leaving 3 bases unmatched. This CDR3 comprises 17 residues. The CDR3 region is CASSEGGLAGPQETQYF. CDR3 DNA sequence: TGTGCCAGCAGTGAAGGGGGACTAGCGGGGCCCCAAGAGACCCAGTACTTC.

The V call is TRBV9, the J call TRBJ1-1; 8 bases fit TRBD1. CDR3 length equals 16 residues. V lost 2 bases to trimming and J lost 4 bases; unmatched junction nucleotides: 10. Germline V gives CDR1 SGDLS, CDR2 YYNGEE. The CDR3 DNA is TGTGCCAGCAGCGTCGGAGACAGGGGTCGGGGCACTGAAGCTTTCTTT. Amino acid sequence: CASSVGDRGRGTEAFF.

The rearrangement joins TRBV19 to TRBJ2-1; the D gene is possibly TRBD1 (5 bases). The CDR3 length is 15 residues. Trimming took off 6 bases at V and 2 bases at J, with 14 bases between the two ends. The germline CDR1 and CDR2 sequences are LNHDA and SQIVND (reference sequence). CDR3: CASSGQGRTYNEQFF. The CDR3 coding sequence is TGTGCCAGTAGCGGACAAGGGCGGACCTACAATGAGCAGTTCTTC.

The genes are TRBV11-1 and TRBJ1-2; TRBD1 might be the D (5 bases). CDR1 SGHAT and CDR2 FQDESV come from the germline V gene (reference sequence). V lost 4 bases to trimming and J lost 13 bases, with 25 bases between them. CDR3 size: 15 residues. The CDR3 DNA is TGTGCCAGCAGCTCCCCGGACATACCGAAGGGAGGTTGCACCTTC. This translates into CASSSPDIPKGGCTF.

The CDR3 sequence: CATSRGWGDNQPQHF. Here the CDR3 DNA reads TGTGCCACCAGCAGAGGGTGGGGGGACAATCAGCCCCAGCATTTT. The chain joins TRBV15 to TRBJ1-5, with D perhaps TRBD1 (5 bases). Trimming took off 1 base at V and 3 bases at J, with 10 bases between the two ends. The CDR3 has 15 residues. Germline V gene sequence: CDR1 LNHNV, CDR2 YYDKDF (reference sequence). The variable domain in full, completed from reference TRBV15 and TRBJ1-5, reads DAMVIQNPRYQVTQFGKPVTLSCSQTLNHNVMYWYQQKSSQAPKLLFHYYDKDFNNEADTPDNFQSRRPNTSFCFLDIRSPGLGDTAMYLCATSRGWGDNQPQHFGDGTRLSIL.

This clone has more than one count but fewer than ten. Here the CDR3 DNA reads TGTGCCAGCAGTGACAGGGAGAACAATGAGCAGTTCTTC. It codes for CASSDRENNEQFF. This chain joins TRBV6-4 and TRBJ2-1; D is perhaps TRBD2 (5 bases). V lost 2 bases and J 5 bases, leaving 7 bases between the germline ends. Per the germline V gene, CDR1 is MRHNA and CDR2 is SNTAGT. The CDR3 has 13 residues.

The chain couples TRBV5-1 to TRBJ1-2; possibly TRBD1 for D (5 bases). In germline, CDR1 is SGHRS, CDR2 YFSETQ. The germline V and J ends were trimmed by 0 bases and 1 base, with 7 bases remaining between them. The CDR3 runs 14 residues. CDR3 residues: CASSLGQFNYGYTF. The CDR3 coding sequence is TGCGCCAGCAGCTTGGGACAGTTTAACTATGGCTACACCTTC.

The chain is built from TRBV7-2 and TRBJ1-6; D ambiguous. CDR3 size: 15 residues. Germline V gene lookup returns CDR1 SGHTA and CDR2 FQGNSA. V lost 0 bases and J lost 7, with 10 bases in between. The CDR3 DNA follows: TGTGCCAGCAGCTTAGCGCAGGTTGGGAATTCACCCCTCCACTTT. Protein: CASSLAQVGNSPLHF.

V and J are TRBV4-1 and TRBJ1-6; the match to TRBD1 covers 7 bases. Germline V gives CDR1 MGHRA, CDR2 YSYEKL. The CDR3 runs 20 residues. Trimming removed 4 bases from V and 9 bases from J; junction bases left unmatched: 24. The CDR3: CASSPRDRERPKDVISPLHF. In DNA, the CDR3 is TGCGCCAGCAGCCCGCGAGACAGGGAAAGGCCTAAAGATGTAATTTCACCCCTCCACTTT.

Regarding this clone: Distinct nucleotide sequences in the sample also encode this CDR3. V usage is TRBV11-2 and J usage is TRBJ1-2; D may be TRBD1 (6 bases). The CDR3 sequence is 13 residues long. Germline-derived CDR1 and CDR2 are SGHAT and FQNNGV. V was clipped by 5 bases and J by 2 bases, with 9 bases between them. The CDR3 coding sequence is TGTGCCAGCAGCCCCCAGGGGAACTATGGCTACACCTTC. Protein: CASSPQGNYGYTF.

Here the CDR3 DNA reads TGCGCCAGCAGCTTGGGACAGGTTGGGTCACCCCTCCACTTT. Translation: CASSLGQVGSPLHF. The chain recombines TRBV5-1 with TRBJ1-6; tentatively, D is TRBD1 (6 bases). Between the trimmed V and J ends, which lost 0 bases and 10 bases, there was a span of 11 bases. Germline values: CDR1 SGHRS, CDR2 YFSETQ. The CDR3 loop spans 14 amino acids.